The 27 T cell receptor beta chains presented below share a single source sample, sequenced in a study of PD-1 blockade in classical Hodgkin lymphoma. Relapse after autologous stem cell transplantation occurred in every patient, and brentuximab vedotin exposure varied. Libraries were prepared by immunoSEQ multiplex PCR; TCRdb keeps only in-frame clonotypes and omits some of them. The data show roughly 90,000 clones, roughly 79% seen once. Specimen: peripheral blood mononuclear cells (PBMCs), collected before the second cycle of nivolumab. These TCRs come from a human donor with classical Hodgkin lymphoma.

The chain has TRBV28 and TRBJ2-3; TRBD2 agrees at 12 bases. Germline lookup yields CDR1 MDHEN and CDR2 SYDVKM. The CDR3 is 21 residues long. Trimming at V came to 4 bases and at J to 0 bases, leaving 17 bases not matched to a gene. CDR3: CASSYHQGLAGLGPSTDTQYF. The CDR3, as DNA: TGTGCCAGCAGTTACCACCAAGGACTAGCGGGACTGGGACCTAGCACAGATACGCAGTATTTT.

The chain employs TRBV30 and TRBJ2-4; no firm D call. Germline CDR1 and CDR2: GTSNPN and SVGIG (reference sequence). V was pared by 2 bases and J by 6 bases, with 5 bases between. The CDR3 is 11 amino acids. In DNA, the CDR3 is TGTGCCTGGAGTTCGGGAAACATTCAGTACTTC. As protein: CAWSSGNIQYF.

This clone was picked up a small number of times. The chain recombines TRBV6-5 with TRBJ2-7; D unresolved. V gave up 2 bases and J gave up 1 base, with 9 bases separating them. The CDR3 is 14 amino acids. Per the germline V gene, CDR1 is MNHEY and CDR2 is SVGAGI. The chain's CDR3 is CASSYVKGSYEQYF. CDR3 DNA: TGTGCCAGCAGTTACGTGAAGGGTTCCTACGAGCAGTACTTC.

The chain joins TRBV30 to TRBJ2-1; 8 nucleotides match TRBD1. The V segment lost 2 bases and the J segment 3 bases; nucleotides outside the gene matches: 6. From germline, CDR1 is GTSNPN and CDR2 SVGIG (reference sequence). The CDR3 contains 15 residues. The CDR3 protein is CAWSSGGSGYNEQFF. As DNA, the CDR3 is TGTGCCTGGAGTTCAGGGGGCAGTGGCTACAATGAGCAGTTCTTC.

This chain uses TRBV19 with TRBJ1-1, with D maybe TRBD1 (5 bases). The germline CDR1 and CDR2 sequences are LNHDA and SQIVND (reference sequence). The V gene lost 4 bases and the J gene lost 0 bases, with 12 bases spanning the gap. CDR3 size: 15 residues. The CDR3 DNA sequence: TGTGCCAGTAGTACAGGGTCCCTCTTGAACACTGAAGCTTTCTTT. This translates into CASSTGSLLNTEAFF.

V usage is TRBV27 and J usage is TRBJ1-2, with D tentatively TRBD1 (5 bases). V was shortened by 3 bases and J by 8 bases, with 13 bases between the two germline ends. The CDR3 consists of 13 residues. Germline CDR1 is MNHEY and CDR2 is SMNVEV (reference sequence). The CDR3 reads CASSFQGFNGYTF. CDR3 sequence (DNA): TGTGCCAGCAGTTTCCAGGGTTTCAACGGCTACACCTTC.

The rearrangement links TRBV6-5 to TRBJ1-1; 8 nucleotides match TRBD1. Germline loops: CDR1 MNHEY, CDR2 SVGAGI. The V segment lost 0 bases and the J segment 5 bases; nucleotides outside the gene matches: 2. The CDR3 consists of 14 residues. CDR3 sequence (DNA): TGTGCCAGCAGTTACTCCGGACAGGGTACTGAAGCTTTCTTT. Protein sequence: CASSYSGQGTEAFF.

This chain links TRBV10-3 with TRBJ2-7; perhaps TRBD1 as D (6 bases). Trimming pared 2 bases from V and 5 bases from J, leaving 16 bases between. CDR3 length: 15 residues. CDR1 and CDR2 (germline): ENHRY, SYGVKD. This chain's CDR3 is CAISEPNRAGDEQYF. The CDR3 coding sequence is TGTGCCATCAGTGAGCCCAACAGGGCGGGTGACGAGCAGTACTTC.

Only one count was recorded for this clone. The chain recombines TRBV6-5 with TRBJ2-3; unclear D gene. Looked up from germline, CDR1 is MNHEY and CDR2 is SVGAGI. The germline V and J ends were trimmed by 0 bases and 7 bases, with 14 bases remaining between them. The CDR3 totals 15 residues. The CDR3 sequence is CASSYSPAGAYTQYF. The CDR3 coding sequence is TGTGCCAGCAGTTACTCTCCGGCTGGCGCATATACGCAGTATTTT.

This sequence joins TRBV10-3 and TRBJ2-7, with a weak D call TRBD1 (5 bases). This CDR3 spans 14 amino acids. Trimming removed 2 bases from V and 5 bases from J, with 13 bases in between. The V gene's germline CDR1 is ENHRY and CDR2 SYGVKD. The CDR3: CAISENRHGHEQYF. For the CDR3, the DNA is TGTGCCATCAGTGAGAACAGGCACGGTCACGAGCAGTACTTC.

V usage is TRBV4-2 and J usage is TRBJ2-6; perhaps TRBD1 as D (6 bases). Per germline, CDR1 LGHNA and CDR2 YNFKEQ. The germline V and J ends were trimmed by 1 base and 2 bases, with 9 bases remaining between them. The CDR3 is 16 amino acids. CDR3: CASSQADSAGANVLTF. The DNA of the CDR3 is TGTGCCAGCAGCCAAGCGGACAGTGCTGGGGCCAACGTCCTGACTTTC.

The chain recombines TRBV5-1 with TRBJ1-2, with D unclear. The CDR3 covers 14 residues. Trimming removed 3 bases from V and 5 bases from J, with 14 bases in between. Germline lookup yields CDR1 SGHRS and CDR2 YFSETQ. This chain's CDR3 is CASSSDASGYGYTF. In nucleotides, the CDR3 is TGCGCCAGCAGCTCGGACGCCTCCGGTTATGGCTACACCTTC.

The sample holds a few counts of this clone. The genes are TRBV5-1 and TRBJ1-1; TRBD1 is a possible D gene (6 bases). The CDR3 length is 15 residues. CDR1 SGHRS and CDR2 YFSETQ come from the germline V gene. Trimming took off 0 bases at V and 1 base at J, with 10 bases between the two ends. The CDR3 coding sequence is TGCGCCAGCAGCTTGGCCGGGACACAGAACACTGAAGCTTTCTTT. It is translated as CASSLAGTQNTEAFF.

The gene calls are TRBV29-1 and TRBJ2-5, with D possibly TRBD2 on 5 matching bases. CDR3 length: 12 amino acids. Trimming took 6 bases from V and 7 from J, leaving 15 bases between them. Germline values: CDR1 SQVTM, CDR2 ANQGSEA. CDR3 nucleotide sequence: TGCAGCGTAGCGGACGGCCCGACGACCCAGTACTTC. Encoded protein: CSVADGPTTQYF. Variable domain in full (rest from reference TRBV29-1 and TRBJ2-5): SAVISQKPSRDICQRGTSLTIQCQVDSQVTMMFWYRQQPGQSLTLIATANQGSEATYESGFVIDKFPISRPNLTFSTLTVSNMSPEDSSIYLCSVADGPTTQYFGPGTRLLVL.

The chain couples TRBV9 to TRBJ2-7; D uncertain. There are 17 residues in the CDR3. V was cut by 0 bases and J by 3 bases, with 19 bases left in between. Germline V gene lookup returns CDR1 SGDLS and CDR2 YYNGEE. CDR3 nucleotide sequence: TGTGCCAGCAGCGTAGACCCTAACAGCGCCCTTAACTACGAGCAGTACTTC. Residues: CASSVDPNSALNYEQYF.

The V and J genes are TRBV7-2 and TRBJ2-3; D is possibly TRBD2 (6 bases). Germline V gene lookup returns CDR1 SGHTA and CDR2 FQGNSA. Trimming removed 4 bases from V and 4 bases from J, with 15 bases in between. This CDR3 is built from 15 residues. CDR3 sequence: CASSSGGIGSDTQYF. CDR3 in DNA: TGTGCCAGCAGCTCTGGGGGGATCGGCTCAGATACGCAGTATTTT. The full variable domain, rest sourced from reference TRBV7-2 and TRBJ2-3, is GAGVSQSPSNKVTEKGKDVELRCDPISGHTALYWYRQSLGQGLEFLIYFQGNSAPDKSGLPSDRFSAERTGGSVSTLTIQRTQQEDSAVYLCASSSGGIGSDTQYFGPGTRLTVL.

This clone was recorded only once. The genes are TRBV6-5 and TRBJ1-1; D remains ambiguous. In germline, CDR1 is MNHEY, CDR2 SVGAGI. V dropped 0 bases and J dropped 5 bases, with 10 bases sitting between them. CDR3 length equals 14 residues. CDR3 nucleotides: TGTGCCAGCAGTTACTCGGGGATAGGGACTGAAGCTTTCTTT. It translates to CASSYSGIGTEAFF.

V and J are TRBV9 and TRBJ1-5; D gene unclear. V was cut by 0 bases and J by 6 bases, with 13 bases left in between. CDR3 size: 15 residues. In germline, CDR1 is SGDLS, CDR2 YYNGEE. The CDR3 here is CASSVGWGGSQPQHF. The CDR3 DNA reads as TGTGCCAGCAGCGTAGGATGGGGTGGTAGTCAGCCCCAGCATTTT.

The chain joins TRBV29-1 to TRBJ2-3, with D possibly TRBD1 on 5 matching bases. The CDR3 is 13 residues long. V was cut by 3 bases and J by 5 bases, with 12 bases left in between. From germline, CDR1 is SQVTM and CDR2 ANQGSEA. The DNA for the CDR3 is TGCAGCGTTGACCGTAGCCAGGGAGATACGCAGTATTTT. It translates to CSVDRSQGDTQYF.

The chain carries TRBV21-1 and TRBJ2-2; TRBD2 was called by the table and not checked on the DNA. TRBV21-1 is an annotated pseudogene. The CDR3 extends over 16 amino acids. The CDR3 DNA reads TGTGCCAGCAGCAAAGTCGGGGGGCCCTTAACCGGGGAGCTGTTTTTT. Translated: CASSKVGGPLTGELFF.

The rearrangement links TRBV30 to TRBJ2-3, with D perhaps TRBD1 (6 bases). V lost 4 bases, J lost 4 bases, and 9 bases lay in between. The CDR3 loop spans 12 amino acids. The germline V gene has CDR1 GTSNPN and CDR2 SVGIG (reference sequence). CDR3: CAWIQGADTQYF. CDR3 nucleotides: TGTGCCTGGATACAGGGAGCAGATACGCAGTATTTT.

About this clone: The junction departs from germline at one end; a sequencing error may be responsible. This chain links TRBV7-6 with TRBJ2-3; 14 nucleotides agree with TRBD2. The CDR3 extends over 20 amino acids. CDR1 and CDR2 (germline): SGHVS, FNYEAQ. This chain's CDR3 is CASSLVPGTSGSRVTNTQYF. CDR3 sequence (DNA): TGTGCCAGCAGCTTAGTCCCCGGGACTAGCGGGAGTAGGGTCACAAATACGCAGTATTTT.

The count of this clone is one. The rearrangement uses TRBV5-4 and TRBJ2-7; D not certain. In germline, CDR1 is SGHNT, CDR2 YYREEE (reference sequence). The CDR3 extends over 14 amino acids. The germline V and J ends were trimmed by 1 base and 0 bases, with 8 bases remaining between them. CDR3 in amino acids: CASSLSPTSYEQYF. The CDR3 DNA reads as TGTGCCAGCAGCTTGTCCCCGACCTCCTACGAGCAGTACTTC. Full variable domain (rest looked up from reference TRBV5-4 and TRBJ2-7): ETGVTQSPTHLIKTRGQQVTLRCSSQSGHNTVSWYQQALGQGPQFIFQYYREEENGRGNFPPRFSGLQFPNYSSELNVNALELDDSALYLCASSLSPTSYEQYFGPGTRLTVT.

The rearrangement links TRBV7-2 to TRBJ2-1; D not certain. The CDR3 contains 12 residues. V was cut by 5 bases and J by 7 bases, with 9 bases left in between. Germline V lookup: CDR1 SGHTA, CDR2 FQGNSA. CDR3 DNA sequence: TGTGCCAGCAGCCCGGTAATGAATGAGCAGTTCTTC. As protein: CASSPVMNEQFF. The entire variable domain, with the rest obtained from reference TRBV7-2 and TRBJ2-1, is as follows: GAGVSQSPSNKVTEKGKDVELRCDPISGHTALYWYRQSLGQGLEFLIYFQGNSAPDKSGLPSDRFSAERTGGSVSTLTIQRTQQEDSAVYLCASSPVMNEQFFGPGTRLTVL.

The CDR3 DNA is TGCAGCGCAAGGACAAGGGAACATCAGCCCCAGCATTTT. Encoded protein: CSARTREHQPQHF. The chain links TRBV29-1 to TRBJ1-5; D might be TRBD1 (5 bases). V lost 7 bases and J lost 5, with 15 bases in between. This CDR3 region has 13 residues. Germline loops: CDR1 SQVTM, CDR2 ANQGSEA.

This sequence joins TRBV29-1 and TRBJ2-7; D is possibly TRBD2 (5 bases). Per the germline V gene, CDR1 is SQVTM and CDR2 is ANQGSEA. CDR3 length: 12 amino acids. Trimming pared 4 bases from V and 4 bases from J, leaving 11 bases between. DNA of the CDR3: TGCAGCGTTGGGGGTGGCGGGTACGAGCAGTACTTC. Encoded protein: CSVGGGGYEQYF.

The table lists this clone with a few counts. The chain is built from TRBV6-5 and TRBJ2-7; TRBD2 aligns across 7 bases. Per germline, CDR1 MNHEY and CDR2 SVGAGI. The CDR3 length is 15 residues. V gave up 0 bases and J gave up 3 bases; unmatched junction bases: 5. CDR3 region: CASSYSLAEDYEQYF. The CDR3 nucleotides are TGTGCCAGCAGTTACTCCCTAGCGGAGGACTACGAGCAGTACTTC.